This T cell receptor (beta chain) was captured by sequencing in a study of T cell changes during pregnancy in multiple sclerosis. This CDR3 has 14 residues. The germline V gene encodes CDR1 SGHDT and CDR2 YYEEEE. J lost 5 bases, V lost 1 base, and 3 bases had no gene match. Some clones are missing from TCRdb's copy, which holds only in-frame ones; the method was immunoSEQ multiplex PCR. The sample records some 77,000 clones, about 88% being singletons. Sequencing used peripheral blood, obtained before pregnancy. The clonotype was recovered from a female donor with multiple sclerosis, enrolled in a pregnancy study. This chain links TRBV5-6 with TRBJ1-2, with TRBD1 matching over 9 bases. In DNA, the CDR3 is TGTGCCAGCAGCTTGTGGGGGACAGGGTATGGCTACACCTTC. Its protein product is CASSLWGTGYGYTF.